This TCR beta chain was captured in a study of blood T cells in healthy people across ages (dated by TCRdb to about 2015). Regarding the research as a whole: In model experiments, template switching captured roughly one uniquely barcoded TCR beta cDNA molecule for every two T cells. To track age-related changes in TCR beta repertoire diversity, the study relied on deep sequencing normalized with unique cDNA molecular identifiers. Donors were grouped into four age groups: young (average approximately 16 years), middle-aged (roughly 38), aged (roughly 67) and long-lived (about 82). To avoid experimental bias, donors of different ages were distributed randomly across sequencing lanes. For two donors (one aged 18 to 29 and one aged 80 or older), the study analyzed two additional independent replicas of 1 million unique cDNA reads from the same blood draw.

As regards this clonotype: What this receptor recognizes is not known. Per-nucleotide qualities are absent, and no much larger clonotype sits a single base away.

What the authors observed across the whole study: The percentage of naive T cells measured by flow cytometry correlated strongly with observed TCR beta diversity. Observed TCR beta diversity per million T cells fell roughly linearly with age, and a significant reduction was already apparent by age approximately 41. The long-lived group showed more naive CD4+ T cells, fewer expanded clones and increased TCR diversity than the aged group, suggesting age selection. Total diversity estimates from one million sequenced T cells were considered lower bounds and underestimates. Because profiling used bulk unsorted PBMCs, naive and antigen-experienced compartments could not be compared conclusively. Because the CMV infection status of the donors was unknown, age-related changes in expanded clonotypes may potentially have been confounded.

Receptor amplification or capture employed 5' RACE. A second 7 to 11 cycle PCR used a sample-barcoded 5' primer and a J-beta primer mix. Each TCR beta cDNA molecule received a unique molecular identifier from a template-switch 5' adaptor carrying 12 random nucleotides. At least 2.5 million CDR3-containing paired-end reads were obtained from each sample. The Mint cDNA synthesis kit, primed by a TRBC-specific oligonucleotide, was used to synthesize first-strand cDNA from all RNA. All cDNA was treated with uracil-DNA glycosylase and then went through a first 18-cycle PCR with the universal primers M1SS and BC2_uni_R. Under the source paper's analysis protocol: Normalization of each sample was performed by random selection of 1 million high-quality reads, each carrying a distinct molecular identifier. Instead of being binned into consensus sequences, reads that shared molecular identifiers were thrown out. MiTCR, with a Q25 quality threshold and the strictest error-elimination algorithm, was used for CDR3 identification, clonotype clustering and error correction. A nonparametric unseen species model with Euler transformation was used to estimate a lower bound on total TCR beta diversity. TCRdb reprocessed the public reads (quality trimming at Q25 with fastp, clone calling with MiXCR) and kept in-frame beta chains. Every CDR3 protein is listed once, alongside the most common genes and DNA of its rows. The V and J calls and clone size come from TCRdb's table, not from the authors' own analysis. The sample table shows 1.5 million to 2 million distinct CDR3 sequences, and 39% are seen once. The ten largest clonotypes hold approximately 22% of the sample.

The donors were 40 or so Caucasian individuals from Russia, aged roughly 6 to 90 years, who were systemically healthy. Each donor gave approximately 9.3 milliliters of peripheral blood, collected into EDTA-treated Vacutainer tubes. PBMCs were isolated by Ficoll-Paque density-gradient centrifugation, with at least 6 million obtained per sample. Total RNA was extracted from PBMCs with Trizol reagent, with at least 6 micrograms obtained per sample. The percentages of naive CD45RAhigh/CD27high T cells were determined by flow cytometry on a PBMC aliquot from every donor. The receptor comes from a human donor in good health. The sample was blood.

The sequence in DNA is TGTGCCACCAGCCATACCAACACAGGGGCAGATACGCAGTATTTT. It translates to CATSHTNTGADTQYF. In this chain, TRBV24-1 is recombined with TRBJ2-3, with 7 bases in between that match TRBD1. From V the trimming removes 7 bases and from J it removes 4 bases, while the gene matches leave 10 bases of the junction unaccounted for. CDR1 and CDR2 were assigned from the germline V gene as KGHDR and SFDVKD. Its CDR3 holds 15 amino acids, cysteine through phenylalanine. The DNA shown is the 45-base CDR3, in frame from base 1.